The clone carrying this T cell receptor (beta chain) was picked up a small number of times. Its antigen is not known. Trimming stripped 0 bases from V and 5 bases from J, with 12 bases between. The germline V gene encodes CDR1 SGHRS and CDR2 YFSETQ. The CDR3 totals 15 residues. This record belongs to a study of T cells after yellow fever vaccination. Study results and limitations: Contaminants from the bulk population, in the form of abundant clonotypes, could be found in FACS-sorted repertoires. Clones from primary vaccination mostly reappeared after the booster (96% CD4, approximately 86% CD8).

For TCR, cDNA came from 5'RACE template switching, which added a universal primer site and UMIs. TCRdb passed the 5' RACE reads through MiXCR, listing each CDR3 protein once. The sample contains almost 600,000 distinct CDR3 sequences, about 14% of which appear only once. This sample comprised PBMCs, obtained on the day of the yellow fever booster vaccination. The chain is built from TRBV5-1 and TRBJ1-5; D unclear. The receptor's source is a man aged 25 to 45 who received the YFV17D yellow fever vaccine. The CDR3 region is CASSLVTGPDQPQHF. CDR3 DNA sequence: TGCGCCAGCAGCTTGGTTACTGGACCGGATCAGCCCCAGCATTTT.